This TCR beta chain was found in a study of radiotherapy plus CTLA-4 blockade in lung cancer. Study as a whole: In about 20% of patients, objective responses were seen; 25% to 40% had disease control.

Concerning this clone: Its antigen is currently unknown.

Alongside CTLA-4 blockade with ipilimumab, patients with chemo-refractory metastatic non-small-cell lung cancer received focal radiation. Per the germline V gene, CDR1 is KGHSH and CDR2 is LQKENI. This CDR3 has 15 residues. The V gene lost 2 bases and the J gene lost 1 base, with 10 bases spanning the gap. Only in-frame clones appear in the TCRdb table, and some are missing; sequencing was by immunoSEQ multiplex PCR. Of about 60,000 clones in the sample, around 86% were seen once. Study-level findings and limits: Researchers report tumor-derived TCR clones expanding in blood after radiotherapy plus ipilimumab. Response was reportedly best predicted by early blood T cell clone dynamics, with interferon-beta.

The receptor's source is a human donor with non-small cell lung cancer who had a partial response to radiotherapy plus ipilimumab. This chain links TRBV18 with TRBJ2-3; D may be TRBD2 (6 bases). This specimen consisted of peripheral blood, obtained from a patient treated with radiotherapy plus ipilimumab. CDR3 residues: CASSPGTPRTDTQYF. The CDR3, as DNA: TGTGCCAGCTCACCAGGGACTCCTCGCACAGATACGCAGTATTTT.